Presented here are 22 T cell receptor beta chains from one specimen sequenced in a study of siplizumab effects on memory and regulatory T cells. Here immunoSEQ multiplex PCR was the method, and the copy in TCRdb shows in-frame clones only, minus some. Among approximately 98,000 clones listed, just under 95% were seen once. The sample taken for sequencing was non-Treg CD4+ T cells sorted from blood. The origin of the receptors is a human donor in good health.

This clone was observed once. This rearrangement joins TRBV19 to TRBJ1-2; D is ambiguous. Germline CDR1 and CDR2: LNHDA and SQIVND (reference sequence). Trimming removed 7 bases from V and 0 bases from J, with 12 bases in between. This CDR3 has 14 residues. DNA of the CDR3: TGTGCCAGTACAAAGGGCCCATCTAACTATGGCTACACCTTC. It codes for CASTKGPSNYGYTF.

The chain joins TRBV7-9 to TRBJ2-3, with TRBD2 matching over 8 bases. CDR1 and CDR2 from the germline V gene are SEHNR and FQNEAQ (reference sequence). Germline trimming cut 5 bases from V and 6 bases from J; bases unmatched to any gene: 13. The CDR3 sequence is 16 residues long. DNA for the CDR3: TGTGCCAGCAGCCGCTTAGGGACCAGCGGGAGTGATACGCAGTATTTT. As protein: CASSRLGTSGSDTQYF.

The chain has TRBV6-1 and TRBJ2-5; D is ambiguous. The CDR3 is 14 amino acids. Trimming shortened V by 4 bases and J by 4 bases, and 13 bases separated the two germline ends. CDR1 is MNHNS and CDR2 is SASEGT in the germline V gene. Here the CDR3 DNA reads TGTGCCAGCAGTGGCCCATCAGGAGCAGAGACCCAGTACTTC. Translation gives CASSGPSGAETQYF.

The genes are TRBV9 and TRBJ1-3; TRBD1 matches 8 bases. The CDR3 contains 15 residues. V lost 2 bases and J lost 0; bases outside the gene matches: 1. The germline V gene has CDR1 SGDLS and CDR2 YYNGEE. In nucleotides, the CDR3 is TGTGCCAGCAGCGTTGGGACAGGCTCTGGAAACACCATATATTTT. Its translation: CASSVGTGSGNTIYF.

The chain employs TRBV9 and TRBJ2-3, with D hard to call. The V end was cut by 0 bases, the J end by 0 bases, with 2 bases between. Germline CDR1 and CDR2: SGDLS and YYNGEE. The CDR3 extends over 13 amino acids. CDR3 DNA sequence: TGTGCCAGCAGCGTAGATAGCACAGATACGCAGTATTTT. Translated: CASSVDSTDTQYF.

The count of this clone is one. The chain couples TRBV7-9 to TRBJ2-7; 8 nucleotides agree with TRBD1. The germline CDR1 and CDR2 sequences are SEHNR and FQNEAQ (reference sequence). The length of the CDR3 is 15 residues. V lost 8 bases, J lost 1 base, and 10 bases stayed unmatched. CDR3 sequence reads: CASGRSGTGSYEQYF. CDR3 in DNA: TGTGCCAGCGGACGGTCCGGGACAGGATCCTACGAGCAGTACTTC.

The chain combines TRBV20-1 with TRBJ1-1, with D unresolved. The CDR3 is made up of 11 amino acids. V was trimmed by 3 bases and J by 7 bases, leaving 9 bases between them. Germline CDR1 DFQATT, CDR2 SNEGSKA (reference sequence). The CDR3 reads CSASRAIEAFF. CDR3 DNA: TGCAGTGCTAGCCGAGCGATTGAAGCTTTCTTT.

In this sample, this clone turned up once. This rearrangement joins TRBV4-2 to TRBJ2-1; D is unresolved. Trimming took 0 bases from V and 4 from J, leaving 7 bases between them. Germline V gene lookup returns CDR1 LGHNA and CDR2 YNFKEQ. This CDR3 is built from 14 residues. CDR3 nucleotides: TGTGCCAGCAGCCAAGATCTGACGTACAATGAGCAGTTCTTC. Protein: CASSQDLTYNEQFF.

This rearrangement joins TRBV4-1 to TRBJ2-1; 7 nucleotides line up with TRBD2. Germline V lookup: CDR1 MGHRA, CDR2 YSYEKL. CDR3 size: 19 residues. V lost 0 bases, J lost 5 bases, and 16 bases stayed unmatched. CDR3 DNA: TGCGCCAGCAGCCAAGAAGGGTTGCTGGGACCGGCGGGGGACAATGAGCAGTTCTTC. Translating it yields CASSQEGLLGPAGDNEQFF.

The rearrangement links TRBV5-1 to TRBJ2-7; 9 bases agree with TRBD1. Germline values: CDR1 SGHRS, CDR2 YFSETQ. J lost 4 bases, V lost 2 bases, and 7 bases had no gene match. The CDR3 is 15 amino acids. This CDR3 is CASSFLPGTGYEQYF. CDR3 DNA sequence: TGCGCCAGCAGCTTTCTGCCCGGGACAGGGTACGAGCAGTACTTC.

This chain links TRBV5-1 with TRBJ2-5; TRBD2 matches 9 bases. CDR3 size: 16 residues. V gave up 1 base and J gave up 4 bases; unmatched junction bases: 8. In germline, CDR1 is SGHRS, CDR2 YFSETQ. The CDR3, as DNA: TGCGCCAGCAGCTTGAGGGCTAGCGGGATCGGAGAGACCCAGTACTTC. Amino acid sequence: CASSLRASGIGETQYF.

This chain joins TRBV5-1 and TRBJ2-2; TRBD2 might be the D (6 bases). Germline V lookup: CDR1 SGHRS, CDR2 YFSETQ. Trimming pared 3 bases from V and 3 bases from J, leaving 9 bases between. This CDR3 spans 14 amino acids. CDR3: CASSWRGDTGELFF. The CDR3, as DNA: TGCGCCAGCAGCTGGCGGGGTGACACCGGGGAGCTGTTTTTT.

The chain combines TRBV18 with TRBJ1-5, with D possibly being TRBD1 (5 bases). The CDR3 sequence is 15 residues long. Germline loops: CDR1 KGHSH, CDR2 LQKENI. V was pared by 3 bases and J by 2 bases, with 11 bases between. The CDR3 region is CASSPSGRGNQPQHF. CDR3 nucleotide sequence: TGTGCCAGCTCACCGTCAGGGAGAGGCAATCAGCCCCAGCATTTT.

The V call is TRBV9, the J call TRBJ2-4; 10 bases align to TRBD1. This CDR3 has 15 amino acids. Looked up from germline, CDR1 is SGDLS and CDR2 is YYNGEE. Losses at the gene ends were 0 bases for V and 9 bases for J; bases not matched to a gene: 6. CDR3 in amino acids: CASSVVGTGAGIQYF. The CDR3 DNA sequence: TGTGCCAGCAGCGTAGTAGGGACAGGGGCGGGCATTCAGTACTTC.

This clone was picked up one time. The chain recombines TRBV5-1 with TRBJ2-3; weak D call: TRBD2 (7 bases). CDR1 and CDR2 (germline): SGHRS, YFSETQ. V lost 5 bases to trimming and J lost 0 bases, with 10 bases between them. CDR3 length: 14 amino acids. The CDR3 DNA reads TGCGCCAGCAGGGGGGGGCCAAGCACAGATACGCAGTATTTT. It is translated as CASRGGPSTDTQYF.

The CDR3 spells CASMAGGGTDTQYF. CDR3 sequence (DNA): TGCGCCAGCATGGCGGGAGGTGGCACAGATACGCAGTATTTT. V usage is TRBV5-1 and J usage is TRBJ2-3; 8 bases match TRBD2. CDR1 and CDR2 from the germline V gene are SGHRS and YFSETQ. The V gene end was trimmed by 6 bases and the J gene end by 1 base; junction bases not matched to a gene: 4. The CDR3 spans 14 residues.

This clone was seen just once. The rearrangement links TRBV5-8 to TRBJ2-5; TRBD1 matches 8 bases. CDR3 size: 17 residues. In germline, CDR1 is SGHTS, CDR2 YDEGEE. The V and J ends lost 4 bases and 4 bases, in that order; junction bases with no gene match: 15. The CDR3: CASSLHTTGVSSETQYF. The CDR3 DNA reads TGTGCCAGCAGCCTACACACGACAGGGGTCTCATCAGAGACCCAGTACTTC. The full variable domain, with the rest looked up from reference TRBV5-8 and TRBJ2-5, is EAGVTQSPTHLIKTRGQQATLRCSPISGHTSVYWYQQALGLGLQFLLWYDEGEERNRGNFPPRFSGRQFPNYSSELNVNALELEDSALYLCASSLHTTGVSSETQYFGPGTRLLVL.

The V and J genes are TRBV15 and TRBJ2-7; 7 bases map to TRBD2. Germline V gene data show CDR1 as LNHNV and CDR2 as YYDKDF (reference sequence). V was pared by 3 bases and J by 5 bases, with 10 bases of the junction left unmatched. This CDR3 is 15 amino acids long. The CDR3 region is CATSSLRGGFHEQYF. DNA for the CDR3: TGTGCCACCAGCAGTCTAAGGGGAGGGTTCCACGAGCAGTACTTC.

The rearrangement joins TRBV30 to TRBJ2-1; D is unresolved. The CDR3 runs 15 residues. With 2 bases removed from V and 3 bases from J, the gap between germline ends came to 14 bases. The germline gives CDR1 GTSNPN, CDR2 SVGIG (reference sequence). CDR3 nucleotide sequence: TGTGCCTGGAGTTTAGGCAGTACAGTCTACAATGAGCAGTTCTTC. This gives the protein CAWSLGSTVYNEQFF.

On this clone: One end of the junction is discordant with germline, which a read error may explain. Other DNA sequences of this sample code for an identical CDR3. The chain couples TRBV19 to TRBJ1-5; 8 bases map to TRBD1. There are 14 residues in the CDR3. Germline V gene sequence: CDR1 LNHDA, CDR2 SQIVND (reference sequence). The DNA for the CDR3 is TGTGCCAGTAGTACTGGACAGGGAAGTCAGCCTCAGCATTTT. Translation: CASSTGQGSQPQHF.

The chain couples TRBV28 to TRBJ2-7; perhaps TRBD2 as D (6 bases). The CDR3 runs to 15 residues. Germline-derived CDR1 and CDR2 are MDHEN and SYDVKM. V was trimmed by 4 bases and J by 6 bases, leaving 19 bases between them. The DNA of the CDR3 is TGTGCCAGCAGTTACACCGGGACTTTCCCCCCCGAGCAGTACTTC. It specifies CASSYTGTFPPEQYF.

This clone appeared once. The V call is TRBV4-1, the J call TRBJ1-5, with D possibly being TRBD1 (5 bases). Trimming took 4 bases from V and 3 from J, leaving 13 bases between them. The CDR3 covers 15 residues. Germline values: CDR1 MGHRA, CDR2 YSYEKL. Written as DNA, the CDR3 is TGCGCCAGCAGCCGAGGTTTGGGGGACAATCAGCCCCAGCATTTT. Protein product: CASSRGLGDNQPQHF.